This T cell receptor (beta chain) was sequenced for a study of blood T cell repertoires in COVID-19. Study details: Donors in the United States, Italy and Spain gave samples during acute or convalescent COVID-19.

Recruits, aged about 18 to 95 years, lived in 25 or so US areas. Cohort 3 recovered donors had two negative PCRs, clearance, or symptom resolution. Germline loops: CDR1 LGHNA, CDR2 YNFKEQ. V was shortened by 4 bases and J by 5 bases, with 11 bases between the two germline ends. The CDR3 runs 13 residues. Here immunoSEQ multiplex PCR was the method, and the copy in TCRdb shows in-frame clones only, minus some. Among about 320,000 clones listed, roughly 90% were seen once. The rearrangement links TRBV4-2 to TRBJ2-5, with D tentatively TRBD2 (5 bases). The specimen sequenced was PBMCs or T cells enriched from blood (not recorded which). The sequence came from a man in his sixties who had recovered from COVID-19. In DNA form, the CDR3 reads TGTGCCAGCAGCCCACATAGAGGGGAGACCCAGTACTTC. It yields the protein CASSPHRGETQYF.